What follows is one T cell receptor (beta chain) and its context. This CDR3 comprises 15 residues. The V gene's germline CDR1 is MNHNY and CDR2 SVGAGI (reference sequence). V shed 6 bases and J shed 0 bases, with 15 bases lying between them. This specimen comes from a study of OX40 agonist ivuxolimab in advanced cancers. Only in-frame clones appear in the TCRdb table, and some are missing; sequencing was by immunoSEQ multiplex PCR. This table holds more than 6,500 clones, over 60% found once. J is TRBJ2-7 and V is TRBV6-6, with D maybe TRBD2 (6 bases). The sequence was collected from an adult with an advanced solid tumor such as melanoma, head and neck, liver or kidney cancer. The sample in question was CD4+ or CD8+ T cells sorted from blood, obtained in a trial of the OX40 agonist ivuxolimab. CDR3: CASRSSVMSSYEQYF. Written as DNA, the CDR3 is TGTGCCAGCAGGTCTAGCGTCATGAGCTCCTACGAGCAGTACTTC.